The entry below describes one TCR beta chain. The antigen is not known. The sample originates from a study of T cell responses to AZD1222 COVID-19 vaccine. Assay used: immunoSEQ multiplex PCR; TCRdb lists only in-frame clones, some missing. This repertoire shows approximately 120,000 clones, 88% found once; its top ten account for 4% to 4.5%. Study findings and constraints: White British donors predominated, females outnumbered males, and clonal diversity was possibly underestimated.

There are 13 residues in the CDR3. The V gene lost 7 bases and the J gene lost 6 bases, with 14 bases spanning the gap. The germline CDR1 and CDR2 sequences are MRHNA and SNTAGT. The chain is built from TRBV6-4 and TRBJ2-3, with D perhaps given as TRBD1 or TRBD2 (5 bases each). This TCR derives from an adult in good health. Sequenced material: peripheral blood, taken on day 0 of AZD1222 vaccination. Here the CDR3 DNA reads TGTGCCAGCAACGGGGCCACCCGGGATACGCAGTATTTT. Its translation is CASNGATRDTQYF.